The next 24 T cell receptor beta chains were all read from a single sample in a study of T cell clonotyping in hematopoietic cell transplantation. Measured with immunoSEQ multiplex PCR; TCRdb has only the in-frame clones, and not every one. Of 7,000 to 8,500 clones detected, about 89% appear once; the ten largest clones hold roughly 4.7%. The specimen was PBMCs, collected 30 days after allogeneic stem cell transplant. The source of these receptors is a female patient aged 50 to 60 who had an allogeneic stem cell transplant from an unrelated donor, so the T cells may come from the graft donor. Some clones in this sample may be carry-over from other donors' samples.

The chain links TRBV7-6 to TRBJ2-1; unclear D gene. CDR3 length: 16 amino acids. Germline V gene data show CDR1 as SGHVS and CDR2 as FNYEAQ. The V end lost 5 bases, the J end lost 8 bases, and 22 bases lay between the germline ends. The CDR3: CASSPRTPASGDEQFF. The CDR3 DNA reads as TGTGCCAGCAGCCCAAGAACCCCCGCCAGTGGGGATGAGCAGTTCTTC.

Here the CDR3 DNA reads TGTGCCAGCAGCCGCTGGGAGCCCGGGAATGAAAAACTGTTTTTT. Translated, it gives CASSRWEPGNEKLFF. The chain combines TRBV4-2 with TRBJ1-4; D not certain. The V gene's germline CDR1 is LGHNA and CDR2 YNFKEQ. The ends were cut back, 4 bases at V and 5 bases at J, with 14 bases in the middle. This CDR3 region has 15 residues.

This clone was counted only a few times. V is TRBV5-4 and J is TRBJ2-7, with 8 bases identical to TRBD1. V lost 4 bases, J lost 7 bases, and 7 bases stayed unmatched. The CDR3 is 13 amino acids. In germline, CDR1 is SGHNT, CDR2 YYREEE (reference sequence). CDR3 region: CASSEDRVGEQYF. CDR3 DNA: TGTGCCAGCAGCGAGGACAGGGTTGGGGAGCAGTACTTC.

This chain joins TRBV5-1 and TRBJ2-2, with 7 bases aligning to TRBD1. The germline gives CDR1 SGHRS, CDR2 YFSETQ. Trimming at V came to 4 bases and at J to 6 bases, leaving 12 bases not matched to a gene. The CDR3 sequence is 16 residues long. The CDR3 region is CASSPATGYMAGELFF. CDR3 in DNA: TGCGCCAGCAGCCCGGCGACAGGGTACATGGCCGGGGAGCTGTTTTTT.

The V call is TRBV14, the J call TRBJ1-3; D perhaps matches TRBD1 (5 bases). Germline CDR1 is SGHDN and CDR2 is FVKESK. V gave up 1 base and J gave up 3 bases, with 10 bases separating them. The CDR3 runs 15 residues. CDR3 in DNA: TGTGCCAGCAGCCAAGGAGGGGCCGGTGGAAACACCATATATTTT. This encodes CASSQGGAGGNTIYF. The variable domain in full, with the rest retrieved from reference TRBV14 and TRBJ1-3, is EAGVTQFPSHSVIEKGQTVTLRCDPISGHDNLYWYRRVMGKEIKFLLHFVKESKQDESGMPNNRFLAERTGGTYSTLKVQPAELEDSGVYFCASSQGGAGGNTIYFGEGSWLTVV.

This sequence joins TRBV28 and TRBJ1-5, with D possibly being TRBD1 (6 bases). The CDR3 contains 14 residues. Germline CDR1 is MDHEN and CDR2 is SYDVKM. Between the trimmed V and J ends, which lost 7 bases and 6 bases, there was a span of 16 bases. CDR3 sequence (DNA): TGTGCCAGCACCTTAGGACAGTATCTTCAGCCCCAGCATTTT. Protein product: CASTLGQYLQPQHF.

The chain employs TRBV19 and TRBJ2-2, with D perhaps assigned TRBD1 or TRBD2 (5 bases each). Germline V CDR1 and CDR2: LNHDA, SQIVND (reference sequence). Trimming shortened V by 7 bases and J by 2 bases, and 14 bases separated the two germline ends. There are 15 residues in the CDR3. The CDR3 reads CASTPWGRNTGELFF. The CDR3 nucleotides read TGTGCCAGTACCCCGTGGGGGAGAAACACCGGGGAGCTGTTTTTT.

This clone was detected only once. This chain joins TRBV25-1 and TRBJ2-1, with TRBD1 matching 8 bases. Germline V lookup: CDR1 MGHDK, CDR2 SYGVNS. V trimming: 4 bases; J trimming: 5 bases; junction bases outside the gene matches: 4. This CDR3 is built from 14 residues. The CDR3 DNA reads TGTGCCAGCAGTGCCCACAGGGGGGACAATGAGCAGTTCTTC. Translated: CASSAHRGDNEQFF.

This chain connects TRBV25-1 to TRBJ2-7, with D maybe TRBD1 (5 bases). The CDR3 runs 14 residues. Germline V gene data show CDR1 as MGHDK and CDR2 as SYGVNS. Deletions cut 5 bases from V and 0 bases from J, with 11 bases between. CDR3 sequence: CASSPQANSYEQYV. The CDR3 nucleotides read TGTGCCAGCAGTCCACAGGCGAACTCCTACGAGCAGTACGTC.

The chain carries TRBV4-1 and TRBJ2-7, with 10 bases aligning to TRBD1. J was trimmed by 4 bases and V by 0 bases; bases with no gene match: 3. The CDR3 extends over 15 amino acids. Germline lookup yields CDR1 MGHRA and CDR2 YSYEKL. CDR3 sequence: CASSQEGTGEYEQYF. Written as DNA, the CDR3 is TGCGCCAGCAGCCAAGAGGGGACAGGGGAGTACGAGCAGTACTTC.

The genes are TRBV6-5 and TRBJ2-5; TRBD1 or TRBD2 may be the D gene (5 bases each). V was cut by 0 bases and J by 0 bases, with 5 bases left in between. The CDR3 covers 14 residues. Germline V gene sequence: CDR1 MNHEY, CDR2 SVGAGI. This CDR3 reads CASSYSGDQETQYF. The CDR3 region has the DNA TGTGCCAGCAGTTACTCGGGGGACCAAGAGACCCAGTACTTC.

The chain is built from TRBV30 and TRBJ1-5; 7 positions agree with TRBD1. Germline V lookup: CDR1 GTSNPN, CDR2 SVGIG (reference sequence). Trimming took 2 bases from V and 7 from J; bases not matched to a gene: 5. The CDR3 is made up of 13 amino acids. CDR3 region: CAWSKQGLQPQHF. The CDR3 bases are TGTGCCTGGAGTAAACAGGGGTTGCAGCCCCAGCATTTT.

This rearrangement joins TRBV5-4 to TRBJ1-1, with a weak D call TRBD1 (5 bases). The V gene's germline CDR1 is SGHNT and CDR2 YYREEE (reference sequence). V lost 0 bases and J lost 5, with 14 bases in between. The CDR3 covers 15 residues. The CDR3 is CASSLEDTEPTEAFF. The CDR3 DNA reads TGTGCCAGCAGCTTGGAGGACACTGAGCCAACTGAAGCTTTCTTT.

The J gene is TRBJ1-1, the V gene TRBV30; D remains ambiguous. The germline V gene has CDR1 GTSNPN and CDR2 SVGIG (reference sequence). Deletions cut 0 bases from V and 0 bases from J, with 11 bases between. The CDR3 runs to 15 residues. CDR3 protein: CAWSVRLGLNTEAFF. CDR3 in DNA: TGTGCCTGGAGTGTACGTCTGGGATTGAACACTGAAGCTTTCTTT.

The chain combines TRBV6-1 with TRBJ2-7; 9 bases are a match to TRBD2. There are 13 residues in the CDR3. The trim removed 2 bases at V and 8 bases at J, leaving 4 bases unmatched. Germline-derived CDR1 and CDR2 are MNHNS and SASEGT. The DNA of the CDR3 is TGTGCCAGCAGTGAAAGCGGGGGGCTTAAGCAGTACTTC. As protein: CASSESGGLKQYF.

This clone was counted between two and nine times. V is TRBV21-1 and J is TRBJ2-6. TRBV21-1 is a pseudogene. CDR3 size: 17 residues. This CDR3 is CASSKTGRTSGANVLTF. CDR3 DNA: TGTGCCAGCAGCAAGACGGGACGGACCTCTGGGGCCAACGTCCTGACTTTC.

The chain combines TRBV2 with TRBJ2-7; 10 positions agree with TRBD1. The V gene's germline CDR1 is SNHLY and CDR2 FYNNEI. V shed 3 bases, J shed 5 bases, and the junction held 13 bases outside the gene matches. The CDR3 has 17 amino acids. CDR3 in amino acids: CASSDSSSGQGLNEQYF. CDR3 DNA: TGTGCCAGCAGTGATTCTTCGTCGGGACAGGGGCTGAACGAGCAGTACTTC.

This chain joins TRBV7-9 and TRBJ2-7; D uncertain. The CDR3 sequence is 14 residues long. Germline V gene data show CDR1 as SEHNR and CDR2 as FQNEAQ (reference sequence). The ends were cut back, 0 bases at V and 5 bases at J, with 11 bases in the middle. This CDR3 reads CASSLAMASHEQYF. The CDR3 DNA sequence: TGTGCCAGCAGCTTAGCGATGGCTAGTCACGAGCAGTACTTC.

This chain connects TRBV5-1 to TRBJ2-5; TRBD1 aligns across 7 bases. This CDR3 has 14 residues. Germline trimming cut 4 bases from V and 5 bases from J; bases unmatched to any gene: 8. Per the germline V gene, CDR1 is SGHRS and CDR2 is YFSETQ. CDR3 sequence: CASSAWTGRETQYF. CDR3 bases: TGCGCCAGCAGCGCCTGGACAGGAAGGGAGACCCAGTACTTC.

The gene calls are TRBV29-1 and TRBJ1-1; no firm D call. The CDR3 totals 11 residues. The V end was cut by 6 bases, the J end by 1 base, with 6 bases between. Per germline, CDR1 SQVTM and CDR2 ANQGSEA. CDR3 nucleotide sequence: TGCAGCGTCACGGGGAACACTGAAGCTTTCTTT. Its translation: CSVTGNTEAFF.

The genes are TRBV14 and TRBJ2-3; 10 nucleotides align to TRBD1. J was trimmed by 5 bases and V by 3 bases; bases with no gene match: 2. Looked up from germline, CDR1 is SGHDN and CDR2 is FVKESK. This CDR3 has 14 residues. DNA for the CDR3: TGTGCCAGCAGCCAGAGGACAGGGGGAGATACGCAGTATTTT. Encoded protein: CASSQRTGGDTQYF.

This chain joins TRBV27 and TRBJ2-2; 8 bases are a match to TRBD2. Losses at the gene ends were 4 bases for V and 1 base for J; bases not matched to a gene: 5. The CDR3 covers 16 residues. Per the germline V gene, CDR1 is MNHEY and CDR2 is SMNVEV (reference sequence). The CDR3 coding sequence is TGTGCCAGCAGTTCCAGACTAGCGAAGAACACCGGGGAGCTGTTTTTT. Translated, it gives CASSSRLAKNTGELFF.

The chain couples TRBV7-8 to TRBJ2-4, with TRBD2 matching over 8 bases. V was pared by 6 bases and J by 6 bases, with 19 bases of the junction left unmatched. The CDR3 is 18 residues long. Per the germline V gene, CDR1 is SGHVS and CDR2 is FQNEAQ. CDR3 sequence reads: CASSSPANGGGMVNIQYF. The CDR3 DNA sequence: TGTGCCAGCAGTTCCCCGGCCAATGGCGGGGGGATGGTAAACATTCAGTACTTC.

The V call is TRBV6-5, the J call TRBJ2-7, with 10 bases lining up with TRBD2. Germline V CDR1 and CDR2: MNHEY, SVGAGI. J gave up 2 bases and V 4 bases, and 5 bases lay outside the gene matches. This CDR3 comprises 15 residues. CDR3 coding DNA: TGTGCCAGCAGTTCCCCGGGACTAGCGACCTACGAGCAGTACTTC. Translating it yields CASSSPGLATYEQYF.